The rows below give T cell receptor beta chains drawn from one sample of a study of cytomegalovirus exposure and HLA in healthy donors. Profiling relied on immunoSEQ multiplex PCR, and the TCRdb table lists in-frame clones only, not all of them. The sample lists 200,000 to 250,000 clones; roughly 82% were seen once. Source material: PBMCs. The receptors come from a woman in her thirties or forties in good health and CMV-seropositive. The CDR3 runs from the conserved cysteine through the conserved F or W. D genes are given only for firm matches. Expanded clones get a size class; other rows say once, few or many, or leave the size out.

>TRBV11-2|few|TRBD2|TRBJ2-1
CASSSSGANNEQFF
TGTGCCAGCAGCTCTAGCGGGGCTAACAATGAGCAGTTCTTC
>TRBV15|NA|NA|TRBJ2-5
CATSREREEQETQYF
TGTGCCACCAGCAGAGAAAGGGAGGAACAAGAGACCCAGTACTTC
>TRBV7-8|once|NA|TRBJ1-6
CASSSGLGAYNSPLHF
TGTGCCAGCAGCTCAGGGCTAGGGGCCTATAATTCACCCCTCCACTTT
>TRBV9|NA|TRBD2|TRBJ2-3
CASSVGGAGRDTQYF
TGTGCCAGCAGCGTAGGGGGAGCGGGGCGAGATACGCAGTATTTT
>TRBV4-1|NA|NA|TRBJ1-1
CASSRLEGRNTEAFF
TGCGCCAGCAGCCGGCTAGAAGGGAGGAACACTGAAGCTTTCTTT
>TRBV12-5|NA|NA|TRBJ1-2
CASGLDVRNGYTF
TGTGCTAGTGGTCTGGACGTGCGCAATGGCTACACCTTC
>TRBV6-5|NA|NA|TRBJ1-1
CASNGNRGTEAFF
TGTGCCAGCAACGGAAACCGGGGCACTGAAGCTTTCTTT
>TRBV21-1|NA|NA|TRBJ1-2
CASSKGQGDGYTF
TGTGCCAGCAGCAAAGGGCAGGGCGATGGCTACACCTTC
>TRBV7-2|few|TRBD1|TRBJ1-4
CASSNDRANEKLFF
TGTGCCAGCAGCAACGACAGGGCTAATGAAAAACTGTTTTTT
>TRBV27|NA|NA|TRBJ2-3
CASSTQLRVTSTDTQYF
TGTGCCAGCAGTACCCAACTGCGGGTTACAAGCACAGATACGCAGTATTTT
>TRBV28|NA|NA|TRBJ2-7
CASSLLGQTYEQYF
TGTGCCAGCAGTTTACTCGGACAAACCTACGAGCAGTACTTC
>TRBV1|NA|NA|TRBJ2-7
CTSREDSLYEQYF
TGCACCAGCAGAGAGGACAGCCTATACGAGCAGTACTTC
>TRBV2|NA|TRBD2|TRBJ2-7
CASSESREGGLATYEQYF
TGTGCCAGCAGTGAGTCAAGGGAGGGGGGACTAGCTACCTACGAGCAGTACTTC
>TRBV6-5|NA|NA|TRBJ1-4
CASSVQDATNEKLFF
TGTGCCAGCAGTGTACAGGATGCAACTAATGAAAAACTGTTTTTT
>TRBV5-6|NA|TRBD2|TRBJ2-1
CASSFGGLAGGNEQFF
TGTGCCAGCAGCTTTGGTGGGCTAGCGGGGGGGAATGAGCAGTTCTTC
>TRBV6-1|NA|TRBD1|TRBJ1-4
CASSETGFNEKLFF
TGTGCCAGCAGTGAGACAGGGTTTAATGAAAAACTGTTTTTT
>TRBV28|NA|TRBD2|TRBJ2-3
CASSFGASGKTDTQYF
TGTGCCAGCAGTTTCGGGGCTAGCGGGAAGACAGATACGCAGTATTTT
>TRBV5-1|once|TRBD1|TRBJ2-2
CASSSLLRTGGYTGELFF
TGCGCCAGCAGCTCGCTTCTTCGGACAGGGGGGTACACCGGGGAGCTGTTTTTT
>TRBV6-5|NA|TRBD1|TRBJ1-2
CASSTGDRGYTF
TGTGCCAGCTCAACAGGGGATAGGGGCTACACCTTC
>TRBV7-5|NA|NA|TRBJ2-7
CARTLPSGSGDEQYF
TGTGCCAGAACCCTACCCAGCGGGAGCGGCGACGAGCAGTACTTC
>TRBV7-9|few|NA|TRBJ2-7
CASSLVGTPGHYEQYF
TGTGCCAGCAGCTTAGTAGGGACACCGGGCCATTACGAGCAGTACTTC
>TRBV7-9|NA|NA|TRBJ1-1
CSSSLRSGLEAFF
TGTTCCAGCAGCTTACGATCCGGGTTAGAAGCTTTCTTT
>TRBV6-5|NA|TRBD1|TRBJ1-2
CASRQGYGYTF
TGTGCCAGCAGACAGGGGTATGGCTACACCTTC
>TRBV11-3|NA|TRBD1|TRBJ1-1
CASSPRTGEAFF
TGTGCCAGCAGCCCTCGGACAGGTGAAGCTTTCTTT
>TRBV19|NA|TRBD1|TRBJ1-5
CASSLTGGRQPQHF
TGTGCCAGTAGTTTAACAGGGGGCCGGCAGCCCCAGCATTTT
>TRBV5-1|NA|NA|TRBJ2-7
CASSPIPPRRVSYEQYF
TGCGCCAGCAGCCCGATTCCCCCGAGGCGGGTTTCCTACGAGCAGTACTTC
>TRBV5-1|few|NA|TRBJ1-6
CASSLGQGPWDNSPLHF
TGCGCCAGCAGCTTGGGTCAGGGCCCATGGGATAATTCACCCCTCCACTTT
>TRBV6-5|NA|TRBD2|TRBJ2-1
CASSIAGTYNEQFF
TGTGCCAGCAGTATAGCGGGAACCTACAATGAGCAGTTCTTC
>TRBV13|NA|NA|TRBJ2-7
CASSLGHGELPSYEQYF
TGTGCCAGCAGCTTAGGCCACGGAGAACTTCCTTCCTACGAGCAGTACTTC
>TRBV5-1|NA|TRBD1|TRBJ1-1
CASSSDRAGMNTEAFF
TGCGCCAGCAGCTCCGACAGGGCGGGGATGAACACTGAAGCTTTCTTT
>TRBV5-1|NA|TRBD2|TRBJ2-5
CASGLIGLAGGWGETQYF
TGCGCCAGCGGCTTAATAGGACTAGCGGGGGGTTGGGGGGAGACCCAGTACTTC
>TRBV19|NA|TRBD1|TRBJ2-3
CASRGDRAPDTQYF
TGTGCCAGTAGGGGGGACAGGGCCCCAGATACGCAGTATTTT
>TRBV11-2|NA|NA|TRBJ2-5
CASSHKVREGTKETQYF
TGTGCCAGCAGCCACAAGGTGAGGGAAGGAACGAAGGAGACCCAGTACTTC
>TRBV5-1|NA|NA|TRBJ2-7
CASSLDANLYEQYF
TGCGCCAGCAGCTTGGACGCCAACCTCTACGAGCAGTACTTC
>TRBV5-5|NA|NA|TRBJ2-3
CASSLAGKPSDTQYF
TGTGCCAGCAGCTTAGCGGGCAAACCCTCAGATACGCAGTATTTT
>TRBV5-6|NA|NA|TRBJ2-5
CASSPDLTEETQYF
TGTGCCAGCAGCCCGGACTTAACTGAAGAGACCCAGTACTTC
>TRBV5-4|few|TRBD2|TRBJ2-3
CASSSGVGAGAGDTQYF
TGTGCCAGCAGCTCGGGAGTGGGAGCGGGAGCGGGGGATACGCAGTATTTT
>TRBV5-4|NA|TRBD2|TRBJ2-1
CASSSLAGGIYEQFF
TGTGCCAGCAGCTCTTTAGCGGGAGGGATCTATGAGCAGTTCTTC
>TRBV29-1|NA|TRBD1|TRBJ1-2
CSVDYLGQGAYGYTF
TGCAGCGTCGACTATTTGGGACAGGGGGCCTATGGCTACACCTTC
>TRBV11-2|few|TRBD1|TRBJ2-5
CASSLGGQAQETQYF
TGTGCCAGCAGCTTAGGGGGACAGGCCCAAGAGACCCAGTACTTC
>TRBV7-6|NA|TRBD2|TRBJ2-1
CASSLGTAGAYSYNEQFF
TGTGCCAGCAGCTTAGGTACAGCGGGGGCATACTCCTACAATGAGCAGTTCTTC
>TRBV30|NA|NA|TRBJ2-2
CAWSVKGGGTGELFF
TGTGCCTGGAGTGTAAAAGGGGGTGGTACCGGGGAGCTGTTTTTT
>TRBV5-6|few|TRBD1|TRBJ2-7
CASSSRTGHEQYF
TGTGCCAGCAGCTCCCGGACAGGTCACGAGCAGTACTTC
>TRBV7-3|NA|NA|TRBJ1-1
CASSLMDSLNTEAFF
TGTGCCAGCAGCTTAATGGACAGTCTGAACACTGAAGCTTTCTTT
>TRBV6-5|NA|NA|TRBJ1-1
CASSYQGRTEAFF
TGTGCCAGCAGTTATCAGGGTCGGACTGAAGCTTTCTTT
>TRBV5-4|NA|NA|TRBJ1-1
CASSLGGRRGFMNTEAFF
TGTGCCAGCAGCTTGGGGGGACGGAGGGGATTCATGAACACTGAAGCTTTCTTT
>TRBV9|NA|TRBD1|TRBJ1-1
CASSVQDRARQAFF
TGTGCCAGCAGCGTCCAGGACAGGGCGAGACAAGCTTTCTTT
>TRBV28|NA|TRBD1|TRBJ1-5
CASSLRTGINQPQHF
TGTGCCAGCAGTTTACGGACAGGGATCAATCAGCCCCAGCATTTT
>TRBV7-6|NA|NA|TRBJ2-5
CASSLDTGQETQYF
TGTGCCAGCAGCTTAGATACCGGCCAAGAGACCCAGTACTTC